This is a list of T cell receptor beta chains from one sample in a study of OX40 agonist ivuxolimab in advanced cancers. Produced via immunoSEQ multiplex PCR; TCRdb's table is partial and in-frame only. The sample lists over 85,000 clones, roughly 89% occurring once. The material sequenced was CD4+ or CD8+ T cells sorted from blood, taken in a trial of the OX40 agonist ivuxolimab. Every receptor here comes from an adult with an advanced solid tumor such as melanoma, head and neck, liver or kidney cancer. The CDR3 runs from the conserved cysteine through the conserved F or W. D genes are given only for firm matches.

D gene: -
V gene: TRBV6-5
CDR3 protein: CASRLAYGNEQFF

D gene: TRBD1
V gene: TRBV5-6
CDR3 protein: CASWKGDRLNTEAFF

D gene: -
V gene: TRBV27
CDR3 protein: CASSLWGTGELFF

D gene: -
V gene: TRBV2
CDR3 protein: CASMVRGISYEQYF

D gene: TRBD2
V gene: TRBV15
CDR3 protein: CATARTSGGGLGEQFF

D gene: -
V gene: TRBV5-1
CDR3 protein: CASYGGDSYEQYF

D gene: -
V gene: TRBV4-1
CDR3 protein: CASSRAETALGGYGYTF

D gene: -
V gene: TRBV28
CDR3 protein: CASTNPNEKLFF

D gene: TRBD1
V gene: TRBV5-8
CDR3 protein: CASSFYGNRGHF

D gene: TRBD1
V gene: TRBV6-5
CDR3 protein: CASSYGDRVRYGYTF

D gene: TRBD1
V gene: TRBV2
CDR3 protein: CASTSWQGGSEAFF